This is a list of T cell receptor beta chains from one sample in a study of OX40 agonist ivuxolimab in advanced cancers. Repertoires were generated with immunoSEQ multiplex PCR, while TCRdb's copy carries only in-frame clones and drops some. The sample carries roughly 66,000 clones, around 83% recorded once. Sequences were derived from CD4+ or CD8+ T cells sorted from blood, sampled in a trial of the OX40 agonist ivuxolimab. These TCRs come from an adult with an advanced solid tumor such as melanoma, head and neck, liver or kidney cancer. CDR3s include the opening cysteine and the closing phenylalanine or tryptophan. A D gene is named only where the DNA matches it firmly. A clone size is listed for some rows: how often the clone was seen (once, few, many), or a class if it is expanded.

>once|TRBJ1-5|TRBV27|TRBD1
CASSFVAPGGTGANQPQHF
TGTGCCAGCAGTTTCGTAGCACCGGGGGGAACAGGGGCCAATCAGCCCCAGCATTTT
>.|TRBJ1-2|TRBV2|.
CATTREFYGYTF
TGTGCCACTACCCGGGAATTCTATGGCTACACCTTC
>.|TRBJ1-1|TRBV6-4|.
CASSPYGETEAFF
TGTGCCAGCAGCCCCTACGGGGAAACTGAAGCTTTCTTT
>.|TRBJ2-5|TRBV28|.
CASSSTSGGGRETQYF
TGTGCCAGCAGTTCCACCTCAGGGGGCGGGAGGGAGACCCAGTACTTC
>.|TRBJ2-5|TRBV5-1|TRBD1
CASSRSEGGGLETQYF
TGCGCCAGCAGCCGATCAGAAGGGGGCGGGTTAGAGACCCAGTACTTC
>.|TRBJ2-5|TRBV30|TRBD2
CAWSEGVAGGQETQYF
TGTGCCTGGAGCGAAGGGGTAGCGGGAGGGCAAGAGACCCAGTACTTC
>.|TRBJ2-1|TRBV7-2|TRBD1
CASSLGSGTGASRNEQFF
TGTGCCAGCAGCTTAGGCTCAGGGACAGGGGCGTCGAGGAATGAGCAGTTCTTC
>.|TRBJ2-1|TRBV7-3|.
CASSRDSTSYNEQFF
TGTGCCAGCAGCCGGGACTCGACCTCCTACAATGAGCAGTTCTTC
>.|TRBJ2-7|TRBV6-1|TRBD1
CASSENRGDYSYEQYF
TGTGCCAGCAGTGAAAACAGGGGTGACTACTCCTACGAGCAGTACTTC
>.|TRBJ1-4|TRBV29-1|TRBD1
CSVARGPNEKLFF
TGCAGCGTTGCGAGGGGGCCCAATGAAAAACTGTTTTTT
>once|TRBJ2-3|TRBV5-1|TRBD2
CASSYRTSGRPEDTQYF
TGCGCCAGCAGCTACAGGACTAGCGGGAGGCCAGAAGATACGCAGTATTTT
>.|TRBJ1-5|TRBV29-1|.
CSVGARNQPQHF
TGCAGCGTTGGGGCCCGCAATCAGCCCCAGCATTTT
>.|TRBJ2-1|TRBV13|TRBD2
CASSPPLAGGYNGQFF
TGTGCCAGCAGCCCCCCCCTAGCGGGAGGGTACAATGGGCAGTTCTTC
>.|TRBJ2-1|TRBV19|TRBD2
CASSMWTSGNNEQFF
TGTGCCAGTAGTATGTGGACTAGCGGAAACAATGAGCAGTTCTTC
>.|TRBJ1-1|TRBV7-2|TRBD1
CASSSPDRADQNTEAFF
TGTGCCAGCAGCTCCCCGGACAGGGCGGATCAGAACACTGAAGCTTTCTTT
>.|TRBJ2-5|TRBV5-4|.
CASSLPGDIRKQYF
TGTGCCAGCAGCTTGCCGGGAGACATACGAAAGCAGTACTTC
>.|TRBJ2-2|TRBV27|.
CASSFYRQGPTGELFF
TGTGCCAGCAGTTTTTACAGGCAGGGACCCACCGGGGAGCTGTTTTTT
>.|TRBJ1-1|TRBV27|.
CASSSQRVHLGLNTEAFF
TGTGCCAGCAGTTCCCAACGAGTACACCTGGGGTTGAACACTGAAGCTTTCTTT
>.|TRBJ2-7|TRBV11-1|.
CASSLQIWNEQYF
TGTGCCAGCAGCTTACAGATTTGGAACGAGCAGTACTTC
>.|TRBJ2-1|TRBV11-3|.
CASSFRPGVSNEQFF
TGTGCCAGCAGCTTTCGACCGGGAGTGTCCAATGAGCAGTTCTTC
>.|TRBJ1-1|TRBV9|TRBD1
CASSASGTGLQAFF
TGTGCCAGCAGCGCCTCCGGGACAGGTTTACAAGCTTTCTTT
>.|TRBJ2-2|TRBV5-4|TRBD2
CASSLDPSGKPGELFF
TGTGCCAGCAGCTTGGATCCTAGCGGGAAGCCCGGGGAGCTGTTTTTT
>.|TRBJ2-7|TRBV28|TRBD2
CASIKNEAGFYEQYF
TGTGCCAGCATCAAGAACGAAGCGGGATTCTACGAGCAGTACTTC
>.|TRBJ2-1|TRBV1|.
CTSSQKGKRNHPYNEQFF
TGCACCAGCAGCCAAAAAGGGAAGCGGAACCATCCCTACAATGAGCAGTTCTTC
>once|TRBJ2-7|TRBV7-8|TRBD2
CASSSTRTSGSYEQYF
TGTGCCAGCAGCTCGACCCGAACTAGCGGGAGCTACGAGCAGTACTTC
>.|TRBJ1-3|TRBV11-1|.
CASSSGNTIYF
TGTGCCAGCAGCTCTGGAAACACCATATATTTT